The 12 T cell receptor beta chains given below trace back to one sample, sequenced in a study of blood T cell repertoires in COVID-19. Profiled with immunoSEQ multiplex PCR; TCRdb holds only in-frame clones, not every one. The sample has 250,000 to 300,000 clones; around 90% are singletons. Sequenced material: peripheral blood. The receptors originated from a man aged 50 to 60 with acute or convalescent COVID-19.

CDR3 sequence (DNA): TGTGCCAGCAGCCGGGGTCCTAGCAATCAGCCCCAGCATTTT. Translating gives CASSRGPSNQPQHF. The chain couples TRBV5-6 to TRBJ1-5; D not resolved. The length of the CDR3 is 14 residues. V gave up 4 bases and J gave up 0 bases, with 8 bases separating them. The germline V gene encodes CDR1 SGHDT and CDR2 YYEEEE.

The J gene is TRBJ1-2, the V gene TRBV3-1 (or the pseudogene TRBV3-2); D uncertain. Germline V gene data show CDR1 as LGHDT and CDR2 as YNNKEL (reference sequence). The CDR3 totals 14 residues. The V and J ends lost 2 bases and 7 bases respectively, with 14 bases between them. This CDR3 is CASSQLSGVGGYTF. The DNA of the CDR3 is TGTGCCAGCAGCCAACTGAGCGGGGTAGGTGGCTACACCTTC.

The genes are TRBV19 and TRBJ2-3; no reliable D call. The CDR3 covers 15 residues. CDR1 LNHDA and CDR2 SQIVND come from the germline V gene (reference sequence). V lost 11 bases and J 5 bases, leaving 23 bases between the germline ends. CDR3 loop: CAAARGTALGDTQYF. CDR3 nucleotide sequence: TGTGCCGCCGCTCGAGGCACGGCCTTGGGAGATACGCAGTATTTT.

The chain couples TRBV6-5 to TRBJ1-3; 9 positions match TRBD1. The CDR3 sequence is 15 residues long. Germline CDR1 is MNHEY and CDR2 is SVGAGI. Trimming at V came to 5 bases and at J to 4 bases, leaving 6 bases not matched to a gene. The CDR3 nucleotides are TGTGCCAGCAGTCAACAGGGGGCAGGGGGAAACACCATATATTTT. This gives the protein CASSQQGAGGNTIYF.

The J gene is TRBJ2-7, the V gene TRBV10-3; D is perhaps TRBD1 (6 bases). This CDR3 region has 14 residues. Germline V lookup: CDR1 ENHRY, CDR2 SYGVKD. Trimming shortened V by 5 bases and J by 1 base, and 12 bases separated the two germline ends. This CDR3 is CAISSSGTSYEQYF. DNA for the CDR3: TGTGCCATCAGTTCCTCCGGGACATCCTACGAGCAGTACTTC.

The chain employs TRBV2 and TRBJ1-1; TRBD1 is a possible D gene (6 bases). Germline V gives CDR1 SNHLY, CDR2 FYNNEI. This CDR3 spans 14 amino acids. Trimming shortened V by 5 bases and J by 4 bases, and 14 bases separated the two germline ends. DNA for the CDR3: TGTGCCAGCAGTAGGGTACAGGGTGGCACTGAAGCTTTCTTT. Its protein is CASSRVQGGTEAFF.

The rearrangement uses TRBV10-3 and TRBJ2-3; 8 bases line up with TRBD2. This CDR3 spans 14 amino acids. CDR1 and CDR2 from the germline V gene are ENHRY and SYGVKD. V lost 10 bases, J lost 0 bases, and 6 bases stayed unmatched. In DNA, the CDR3 is TGTGCCACGAACAGCGGGGGTAGCACAGATACGCAGTATTTT. This sequence encodes CATNSGGSTDTQYF.

CDR3 sequence reads: CASRDTTDTQYF. For the CDR3, the DNA is TGTGCCAGCAGGGACACTACAGATACGCAGTATTTT. J is TRBJ2-3 and V is TRBV6-5; D might be TRBD1 (5 bases). The CDR3 covers 12 residues. Trimming took 6 bases from V and 3 from J, leaving 7 bases between them. The germline V gene has CDR1 MNHEY and CDR2 SVGAGI.

The CDR3 coding sequence is TGCGCCAGCAGCCCGTGGGTAGGGGCGACGGGGGGCGGCTACACCTTC. Protein product: CASSPWVGATGGGYTF. The chain recombines TRBV4-1 with TRBJ1-2; weak D call: TRBD1 (6 bases). There are 16 residues in the CDR3. V was clipped by 4 bases and J by 8 bases, with 23 bases between them. Germline CDR1 reads MGHRA; CDR2 reads YSYEKL.

The chain recombines TRBV10-1 with TRBJ1-4; D is unresolved. This CDR3 region has 12 residues. Looked up from germline, CDR1 is WNHNN and CDR2 is SYGVQD (reference sequence). Trimming cost V 10 bases and J 3 bases, with 9 bases left between them. In nucleotides, the CDR3 is TGCGCCACACATAGCCCTAATGAAAAACTGTTTTTT. Encoded protein: CATHSPNEKLFF.

The chain uses TRBV6-1 and TRBJ1-3, with D unclear. Germline values: CDR1 MNHNS, CDR2 SASEGT. Trimming stripped 1 base from V and 2 bases from J, with 9 bases between. CDR3 length equals 15 residues. CDR3 sequence: CASSEVWQAGNTIYF. CDR3 nucleotides: TGTGCCAGCAGTGAAGTGTGGCAGGCTGGAAACACCATATATTTT.

This clone was seen a single time. The chain joins TRBV30 to TRBJ1-6; possibly TRBD1 for D (5 bases). Deletions cut 2 bases from V and 9 bases from J, with 17 bases between. This CDR3 is built from 15 residues. In germline, CDR1 is GTSNPN, CDR2 SVGIG (reference sequence). CDR3 sequence: CAWSRSWGTGSPLHF. In nucleotides, the CDR3 is TGTGCCTGGAGTAGGAGCTGGGGGACTGGTTCACCCCTCCACTTT.